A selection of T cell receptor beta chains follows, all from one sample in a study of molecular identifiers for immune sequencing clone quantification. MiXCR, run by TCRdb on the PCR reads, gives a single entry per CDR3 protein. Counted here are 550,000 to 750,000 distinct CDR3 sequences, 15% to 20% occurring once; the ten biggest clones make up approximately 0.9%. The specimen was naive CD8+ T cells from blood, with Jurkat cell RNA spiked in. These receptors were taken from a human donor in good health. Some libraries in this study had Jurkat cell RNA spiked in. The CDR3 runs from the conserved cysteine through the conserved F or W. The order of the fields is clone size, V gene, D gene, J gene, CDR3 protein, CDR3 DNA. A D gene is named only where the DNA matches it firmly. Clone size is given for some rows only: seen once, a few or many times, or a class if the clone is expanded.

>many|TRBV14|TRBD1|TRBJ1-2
CASSYRDRVSYGYTF
TGTGCCAGCAGCTACCGGGACAGGGTGTCCTATGGCTACACCTTC
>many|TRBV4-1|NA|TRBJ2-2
CASSQVVGADAGELFF
TGCGCCAGCAGCCAAGTTGTGGGGGCGGACGCCGGGGAGCTGTTTTTT
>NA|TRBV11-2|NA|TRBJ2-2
CASSFTMTGRTGELFF
TGTGCCAGCAGCTTCACCATGACAGGGAGGACCGGGGAGCTGTTTTTT
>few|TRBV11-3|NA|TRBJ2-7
CASSLEDNPTKQYF
TGTGCCAGCAGCCTTGAGGACAATCCTACGAAGCAGTACTTC
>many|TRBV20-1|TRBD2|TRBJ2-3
CSATRSGVSTDTQYF
TGCAGTGCTACCCGAAGCGGGGTGAGCACAGATACGCAGTATTTT
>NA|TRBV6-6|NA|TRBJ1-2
CASIETGSGYTF
TGTGCCAGCATCGAGACAGGTTCTGGCTACACCTTC
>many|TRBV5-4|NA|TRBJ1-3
CASSLQGFGNTIYF
TGTGCCAGCAGCCTCCAGGGGTTCGGAAACACCATATATTTT
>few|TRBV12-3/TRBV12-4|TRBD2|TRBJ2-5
CASTPLVAGGPETQYF
TGTGCCAGCACCCCATTGGTAGCGGGGGGGCCTGAGACCCAGTACTTC
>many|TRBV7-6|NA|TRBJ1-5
CASSLAGGRSNQPQHF
TGTGCCAGCAGCTTAGCAGGCGGCCGTAGCAATCAGCCCCAGCATTTT
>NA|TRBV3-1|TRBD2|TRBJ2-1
CASSQEKGLAGGPFYNEQFF
TGTGCCAGCAGCCAAGAAAAAGGACTAGCGGGGGGGCCATTTTACAATGAGCAGTTCTTC
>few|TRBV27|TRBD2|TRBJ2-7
CASSIQTSEHYEQYF
TGTGCCAGCAGTATCCAGACTAGCGAACACTACGAGCAGTACTTC
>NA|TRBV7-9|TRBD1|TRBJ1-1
CASRLLGTGYTEAFF
TGTGCCAGCAGACTCCTTGGGACAGGGTATACTGAAGCTTTCTTT
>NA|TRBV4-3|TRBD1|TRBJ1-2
CASSQDRGEQGASGYTF
TGCGCCAGCAGCCAAGATAGAGGGGAACAGGGGGCTTCTGGCTACACCTTC
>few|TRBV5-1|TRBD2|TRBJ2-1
CASSPGLAGIDEQFF
TGCGCCAGCAGCCCTGGACTAGCGGGAATCGATGAGCAGTTCTTC
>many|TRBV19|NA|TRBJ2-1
CASSIEAREQFF
TGTGCCAGTAGTATAGAGGCACGGGAGCAGTTCTTC
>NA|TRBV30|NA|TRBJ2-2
CAWSVGGAGELYF
TGTGCCTGGAGTGTCGGGGGCGCCGGGGAGCTGTATTTT
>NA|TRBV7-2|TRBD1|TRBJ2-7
CASSLLGGTGPYEQYF
TGTGCCAGCAGCTTACTGGGCGGGACAGGACCCTACGAGCAGTACTTC
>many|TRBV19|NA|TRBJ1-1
CASSISMNTEAFF
TGTGCCAGTAGTATTTCAATGAACACTGAAGCTTTCTTT
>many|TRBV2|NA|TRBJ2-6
CANSKGGVSGILSGANVLTF
TGTGCCAACTCGAAGGGCGGGGTCTCGGGGATTCTGAGCGGGGCCAACGTCCTGACTTTC
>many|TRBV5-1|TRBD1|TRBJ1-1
CASSLEGGDSHTEAFF
TGCGCCAGCAGCTTGGAGGGGGGGGACAGTCACACTGAAGCTTTCTTT
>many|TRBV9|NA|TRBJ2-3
CASSVVSSWDTQYF
TGTGCCAGCAGCGTAGTGAGCTCATGGGATACGCAGTATTTT
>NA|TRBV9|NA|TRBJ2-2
CASTQGRVTGELFF
TGTGCCAGCACCCAGGGTCGGGTCACCGGGGAGCTGTTTTTT
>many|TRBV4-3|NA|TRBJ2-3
CASSLNWGDTQYF
TGCGCCAGCAGCCTGAACTGGGGAGATACGCAGTATTTT
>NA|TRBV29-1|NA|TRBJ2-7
CSVGQGGLYNSGFYEQYF
TGCAGCGTTGGGCAGGGTGGCCTATACAACTCGGGTTTCTACGAGCAGTACTTC
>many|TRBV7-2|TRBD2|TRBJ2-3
CASSSGRGADTQYF
TGTGCCAGCAGCTCCGGGCGGGGGGCAGATACGCAGTATTTT
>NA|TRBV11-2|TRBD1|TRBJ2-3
CASAGQGVDMQYF
TGTGCCAGCGCGGGACAGGGCGTAGATATGCAGTATTTT
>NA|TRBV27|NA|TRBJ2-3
CASSSLTGHPNYTDTQYF
TGTGCCAGCAGTTCCCTTACTGGACACCCGAATTACACAGATACGCAGTATTTT
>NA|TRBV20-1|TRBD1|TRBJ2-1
CSARWDSSPSFF
TGCAGTGCTAGGTGGGACAGCTCTCCCTCCTTCTTC
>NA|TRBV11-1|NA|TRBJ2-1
CASSLGGTYRAAFF
TGTGCCAGCAGCTTAGGAGGGACTTACCGGGCTGCGTTCTTC
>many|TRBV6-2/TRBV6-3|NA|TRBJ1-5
CASSDIPGRTGNQPQHF
TGTGCCAGCAGTGATATCCCCGGTCGTACGGGCAATCAGCCCCAGCATTTT
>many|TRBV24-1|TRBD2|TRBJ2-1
CATSDSTSGSNEQFF
TGTGCCACCAGTGATTCAACTAGCGGGAGTAATGAGCAGTTCTTC
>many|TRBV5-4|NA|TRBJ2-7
CASSLDTSTPSYEQYF
TGTGCCAGCAGCTTGGATACCTCCACGCCCTCCTACGAGCAGTACTTC
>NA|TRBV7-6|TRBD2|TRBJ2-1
CASSLGGGSGNEQFF
TGTGCCAGCAGCTTAGGGGGGGGTTCTGGGAATGAGCAGTTCTTC
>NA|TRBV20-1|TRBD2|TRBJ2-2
CSAKQGTSGIGELFF
TGCAGTGCGAAACAGGGGACTAGCGGTATCGGGGAGCTGTTTTTT